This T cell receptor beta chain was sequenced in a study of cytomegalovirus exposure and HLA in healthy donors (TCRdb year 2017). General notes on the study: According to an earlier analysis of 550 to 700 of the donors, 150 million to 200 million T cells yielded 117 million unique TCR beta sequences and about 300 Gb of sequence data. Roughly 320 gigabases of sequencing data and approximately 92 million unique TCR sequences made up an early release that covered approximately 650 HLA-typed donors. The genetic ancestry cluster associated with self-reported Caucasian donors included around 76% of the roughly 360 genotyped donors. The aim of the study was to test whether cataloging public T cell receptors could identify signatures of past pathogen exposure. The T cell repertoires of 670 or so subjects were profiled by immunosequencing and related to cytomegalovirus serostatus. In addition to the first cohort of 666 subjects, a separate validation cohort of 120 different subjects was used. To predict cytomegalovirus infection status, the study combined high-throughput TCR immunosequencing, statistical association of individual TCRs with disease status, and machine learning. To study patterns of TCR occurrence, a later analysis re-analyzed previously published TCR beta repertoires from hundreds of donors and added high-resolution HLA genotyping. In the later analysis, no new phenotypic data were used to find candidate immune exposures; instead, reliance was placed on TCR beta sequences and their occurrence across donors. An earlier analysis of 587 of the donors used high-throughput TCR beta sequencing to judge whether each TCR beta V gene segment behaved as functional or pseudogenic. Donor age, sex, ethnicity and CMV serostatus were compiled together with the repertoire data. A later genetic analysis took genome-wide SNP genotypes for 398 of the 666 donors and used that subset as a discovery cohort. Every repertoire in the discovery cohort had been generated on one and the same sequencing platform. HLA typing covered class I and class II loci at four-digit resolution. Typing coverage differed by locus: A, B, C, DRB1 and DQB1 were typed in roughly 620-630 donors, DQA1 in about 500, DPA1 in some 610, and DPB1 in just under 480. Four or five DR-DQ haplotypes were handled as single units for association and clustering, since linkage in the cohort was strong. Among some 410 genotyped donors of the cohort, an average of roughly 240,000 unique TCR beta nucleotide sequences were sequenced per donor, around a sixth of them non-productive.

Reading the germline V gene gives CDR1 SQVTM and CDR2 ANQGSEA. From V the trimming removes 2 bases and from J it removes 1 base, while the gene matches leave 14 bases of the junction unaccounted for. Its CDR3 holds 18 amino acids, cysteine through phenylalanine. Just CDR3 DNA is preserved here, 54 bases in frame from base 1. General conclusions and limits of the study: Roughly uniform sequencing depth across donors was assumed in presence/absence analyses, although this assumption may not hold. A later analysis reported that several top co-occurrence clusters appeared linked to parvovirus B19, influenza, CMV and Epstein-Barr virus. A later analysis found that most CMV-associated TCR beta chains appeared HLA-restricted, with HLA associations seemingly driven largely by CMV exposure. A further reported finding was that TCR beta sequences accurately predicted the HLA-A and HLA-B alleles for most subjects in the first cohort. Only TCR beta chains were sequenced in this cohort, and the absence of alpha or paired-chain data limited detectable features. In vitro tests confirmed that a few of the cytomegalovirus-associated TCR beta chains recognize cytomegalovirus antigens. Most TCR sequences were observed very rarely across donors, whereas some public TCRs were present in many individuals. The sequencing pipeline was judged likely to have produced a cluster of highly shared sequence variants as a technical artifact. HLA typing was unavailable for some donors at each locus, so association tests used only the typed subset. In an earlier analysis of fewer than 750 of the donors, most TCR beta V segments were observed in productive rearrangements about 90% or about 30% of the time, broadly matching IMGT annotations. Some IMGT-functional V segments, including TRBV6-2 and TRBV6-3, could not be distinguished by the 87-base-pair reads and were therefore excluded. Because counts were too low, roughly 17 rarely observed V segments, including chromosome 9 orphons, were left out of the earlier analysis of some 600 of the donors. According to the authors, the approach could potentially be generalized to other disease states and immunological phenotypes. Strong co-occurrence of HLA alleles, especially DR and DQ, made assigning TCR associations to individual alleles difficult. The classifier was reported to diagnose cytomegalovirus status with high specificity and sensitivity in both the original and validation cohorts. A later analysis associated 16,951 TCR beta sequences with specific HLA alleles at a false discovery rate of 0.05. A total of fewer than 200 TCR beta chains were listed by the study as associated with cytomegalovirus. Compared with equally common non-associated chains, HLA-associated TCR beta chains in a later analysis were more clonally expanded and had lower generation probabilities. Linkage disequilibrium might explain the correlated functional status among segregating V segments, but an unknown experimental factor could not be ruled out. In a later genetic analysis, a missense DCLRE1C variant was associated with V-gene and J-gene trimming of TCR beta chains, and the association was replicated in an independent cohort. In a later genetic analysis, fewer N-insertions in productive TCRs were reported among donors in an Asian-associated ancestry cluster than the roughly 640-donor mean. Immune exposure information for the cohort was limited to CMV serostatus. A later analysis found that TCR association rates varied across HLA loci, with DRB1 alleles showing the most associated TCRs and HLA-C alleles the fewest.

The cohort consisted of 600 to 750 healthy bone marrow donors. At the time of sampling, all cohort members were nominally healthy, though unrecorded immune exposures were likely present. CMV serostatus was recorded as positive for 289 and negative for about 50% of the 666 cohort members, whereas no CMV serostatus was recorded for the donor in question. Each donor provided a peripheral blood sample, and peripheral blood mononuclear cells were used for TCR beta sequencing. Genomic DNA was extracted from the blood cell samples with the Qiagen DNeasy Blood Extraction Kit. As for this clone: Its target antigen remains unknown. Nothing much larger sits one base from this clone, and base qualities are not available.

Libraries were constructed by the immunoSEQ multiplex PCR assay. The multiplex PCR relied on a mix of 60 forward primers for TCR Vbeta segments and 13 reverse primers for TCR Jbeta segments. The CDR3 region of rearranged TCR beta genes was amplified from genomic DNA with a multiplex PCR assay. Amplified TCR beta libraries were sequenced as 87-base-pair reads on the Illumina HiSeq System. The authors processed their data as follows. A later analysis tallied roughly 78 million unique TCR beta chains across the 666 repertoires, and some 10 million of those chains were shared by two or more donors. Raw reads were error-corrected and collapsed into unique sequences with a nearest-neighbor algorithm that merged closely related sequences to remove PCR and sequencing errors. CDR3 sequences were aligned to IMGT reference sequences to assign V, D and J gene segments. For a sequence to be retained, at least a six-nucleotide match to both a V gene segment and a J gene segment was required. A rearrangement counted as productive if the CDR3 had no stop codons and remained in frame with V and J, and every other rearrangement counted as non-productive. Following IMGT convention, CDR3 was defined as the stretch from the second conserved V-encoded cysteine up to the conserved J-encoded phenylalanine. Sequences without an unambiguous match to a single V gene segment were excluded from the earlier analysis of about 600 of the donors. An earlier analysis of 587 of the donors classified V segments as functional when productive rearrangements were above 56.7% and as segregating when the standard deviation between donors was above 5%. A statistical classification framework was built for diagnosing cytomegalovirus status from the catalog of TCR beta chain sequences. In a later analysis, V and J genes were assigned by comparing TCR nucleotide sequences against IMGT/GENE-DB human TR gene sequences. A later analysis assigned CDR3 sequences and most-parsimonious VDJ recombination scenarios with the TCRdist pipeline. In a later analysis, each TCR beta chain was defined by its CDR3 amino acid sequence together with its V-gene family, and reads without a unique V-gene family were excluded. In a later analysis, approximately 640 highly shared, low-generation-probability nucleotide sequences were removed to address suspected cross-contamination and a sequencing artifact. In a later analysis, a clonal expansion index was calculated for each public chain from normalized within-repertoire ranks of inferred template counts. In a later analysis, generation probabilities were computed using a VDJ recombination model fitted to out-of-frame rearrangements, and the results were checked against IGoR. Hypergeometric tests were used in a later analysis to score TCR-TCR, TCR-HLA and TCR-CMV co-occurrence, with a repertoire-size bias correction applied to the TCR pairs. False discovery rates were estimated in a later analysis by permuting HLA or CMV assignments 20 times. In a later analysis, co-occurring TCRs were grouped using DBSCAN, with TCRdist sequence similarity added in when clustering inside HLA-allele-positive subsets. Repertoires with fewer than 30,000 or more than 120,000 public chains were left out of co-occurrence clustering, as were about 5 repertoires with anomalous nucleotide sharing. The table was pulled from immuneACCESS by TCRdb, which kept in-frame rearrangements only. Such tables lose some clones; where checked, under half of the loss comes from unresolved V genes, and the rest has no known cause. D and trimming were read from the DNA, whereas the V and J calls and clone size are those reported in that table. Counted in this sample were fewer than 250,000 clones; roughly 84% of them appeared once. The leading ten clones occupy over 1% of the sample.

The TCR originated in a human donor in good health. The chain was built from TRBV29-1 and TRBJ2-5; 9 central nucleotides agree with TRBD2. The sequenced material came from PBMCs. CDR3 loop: CSVEFGVAGEGIQETQYF. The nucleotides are TGCAGCGTTGAATTTGGGGTAGCGGGAGAGGGGATCCAAGAGACCCAGTACTTC.